The 30 T cell receptor beta chains below were found in one sample sequenced in a study of blood T cell repertoires in COVID-19. Assay: immunoSEQ multiplex PCR; the TCRdb copy retains only in-frame clones and omits some. The sample includes about 270,000 clones, 85% to 90% of them seen just once. Sequenced sample: peripheral blood. The receptors come from a human donor in a cohort sampled during active COVID-19.

Comment on this clone: The sample holds other DNA sequences that translate to the same CDR3. The chain uses TRBV3-1 (or the pseudogene TRBV3-2) and TRBJ2-1; no firm D call. Germline assignment: CDR1 LGHDT and CDR2 YNNKEL (reference sequence). The V and J ends lost 4 bases and 4 bases respectively, with 8 bases between them. The CDR3 totals 13 residues. In DNA, the CDR3 is TGTGCCAGCAGCCGCACAGAGTACAATGAGCAGTTCTTC. Its protein product is CASSRTEYNEQFF.

The chain is built from TRBV4-2 and TRBJ2-3; 7 nucleotides match TRBD2. The germline V gene has CDR1 LGHNA and CDR2 YNFKEQ. The CDR3 has 18 amino acids. With 0 bases clipped from V and 7 bases from J, the junction kept 16 bases outside the gene matches. The CDR3 region has the DNA TGTGCCAGCAGCCAAGAGCGCGGGAGAAGGGGCAACGTTTATACGCAGTATTTT. Amino acid sequence: CASSQERGRRGNVYTQYF.

The V and J genes are TRBV5-1 and TRBJ2-2; 13 bases map to TRBD2. The germline V gene has CDR1 SGHRS and CDR2 YFSETQ. The length of the CDR3 is 14 residues. J lost 7 bases, V lost 7 bases, and 4 bases had no gene match. The CDR3 DNA is TGCGCCAGCGGACTAGCGGGAGTCGTCGGGGAGCTGTTTTTT. Its protein product is CASGLAGVVGELFF. The variable domain in full, completed from reference TRBV5-1 and TRBJ2-2, reads KAGVTQTPRYLIKTRGQQVTLSCSPISGHRSVSWYQQTPGQGLQFLFEYFSETQRNKGNFPGRFSGRQFSNSRSEMNVSTLELGDSALYLCASGLAGVVGELFFGEGSRLTVL.

This clone occurred a few times. The rearrangement uses TRBV6-5 and TRBJ2-2; D might be TRBD2 (5 bases). The CDR3 is 13 amino acids. Trimming left V 6 bases short and J 7 bases short, with 12 bases between. Germline-derived CDR1 and CDR2 are MNHEY and SVGAGI. The DNA of the CDR3 is TGTGCCAGCAGATGGGGAGACGGCGGGGAGCTGTTTTTT. It is translated as CASRWGDGGELFF.

The chain's CDR3 is CASSVGGGGNTIYF. The CDR3 coding sequence is TGTGCCAGCAGCGTAGGGGGCGGAGGAAACACCATATATTTT. The V and J genes are TRBV11-3 and TRBJ1-3; TRBD1 aligns across 7 bases. Trimming removed 5 bases from V and 4 bases from J; junction bases left unmatched: 5. CDR3 length equals 14 residues. Germline CDR1 is SGHNT and CDR2 is YENEEA.

V and J are TRBV5-1 and TRBJ2-1; 9 nucleotides line up with TRBD2. From germline, CDR1 is SGHRS and CDR2 YFSETQ. The CDR3 has 15 amino acids. V shed 4 bases and J 5 bases; nucleotides not matched to a gene: 7. CDR3 DNA sequence: TGCGCCAGCAGCCCAGGGACTAGCACAAACAATGAGCAGTTCTTC. This encodes CASSPGTSTNNEQFF.

The rearrangement uses TRBV5-1 and TRBJ1-3; D is perhaps TRBD1 (6 bases). Germline V gives CDR1 SGHRS, CDR2 YFSETQ. The CDR3 totals 15 residues. Trimming removed 8 bases at V and 4 bases at J, with 19 bases between. In nucleotides, the CDR3 is TGCGCCAGTATGGCGGGGGGCGCGATAGGAAACACCATATATTTT. Protein product: CASMAGGAIGNTIYF.

V usage is TRBV7-2 and J usage is TRBJ2-3; TRBD2 matches 8 bases. The CDR3 extends over 15 amino acids. V was clipped by 4 bases and J by 5 bases; unmatched bases: 8. Germline loops: CDR1 SGHTA, CDR2 FQGNSA. DNA of the CDR3: TGTGCCAGCAGCTCGCAAGCGGGAGACTTAGATACGCAGTATTTT. It encodes CASSSQAGDLDTQYF.

This chain links TRBV11-2 with TRBJ2-7; TRBD1 matches at 8 bases. V shed 5 bases and J 5 bases; nucleotides not matched to a gene: 2. This CDR3 contains 12 residues. Germline V CDR1 and CDR2: SGHAT, FQNNGV. CDR3 in DNA: TGTGCCAGCAGCCTACAGGGGGACGAGCAGTACTTC. This sequence encodes CASSLQGDEQYF.

This clone is a singleton in its sample. The chain carries TRBV19 and TRBJ2-7; a weak D match, TRBD2 (6 bases). Per the germline V gene, CDR1 is LNHDA and CDR2 is SQIVND (reference sequence). Trimming removed 5 bases from V and 1 base from J, with 15 bases in between. This CDR3 comprises 15 residues. The DNA for the CDR3 is TGTGCCAGTAGTCCTGGAGGGCTTCTATCCTACGAGCAGTACTTC. Protein product: CASSPGGLLSYEQYF.

The V gene is TRBV5-1, the J gene TRBJ2-4, with D perhaps TRBD2 (5 bases). Germline V CDR1 and CDR2: SGHRS, YFSETQ. CDR3 size: 13 residues. V gave up 3 bases and J gave up 7 bases, with 11 bases separating them. This CDR3 reads CASSSGEFNIQYF. In DNA, the CDR3 is TGCGCCAGCAGCTCCGGGGAATTCAACATTCAGTACTTC.

The chain has TRBV18 and TRBJ1-2; the match to TRBD1 covers 8 bases. J lost 6 bases, V lost 6 bases, and 12 bases had no gene match. The CDR3 spans 15 residues. Germline V CDR1 and CDR2: KGHSH, LQKENI. DNA for the CDR3: TGTGCCAGCTCCCTGGGACAGGCAGGGGTAGATGGCTACACCTTC. Its translation is CASSLGQAGVDGYTF.

The rearrangement links TRBV3-1 (or the pseudogene TRBV3-2) to TRBJ1-2, with 9 bases fitting TRBD1. The J segment lost 8 bases and the V segment lost 0 bases, leaving 7 bases of the junction unmatched. This CDR3 comprises 15 residues. Germline V gene lookup returns CDR1 LGHDT and CDR2 YNNKEL (reference sequence). The CDR3 region is CASSQDGDRAGGYTF. CDR3 bases: TGTGCCAGCAGCCAAGATGGGGACAGGGCGGGCGGCTACACCTTC.

Note on this clone: Other nucleotide sequences from this sample produce the same CDR3. The rearrangement joins TRBV7-2 to TRBJ2-2; D not resolved. CDR1 and CDR2 from the germline V gene are SGHTA and FQGNSA. Trimming removed 8 bases at V and 2 bases at J, with 15 bases between. There are 15 residues in the CDR3. The CDR3: CASSLTSGNTGELFF. CDR3 in DNA: TGTGCCAGCTCCCTGACCTCGGGTAACACCGGGGAGCTGTTTTTT.

This clone has a single count. CDR3 coding DNA: TGTGCCAGCAGATTACAGGGGTCGAACTCCTACGAGCAGTACTTC. It yields the protein CASRLQGSNSYEQYF. The J gene is TRBJ2-7, the V gene TRBV27, with 7 bases identical to TRBD1. V trimming: 6 bases; J trimming: 0 bases; junction bases outside the gene matches: 8. The CDR3 spans 15 residues. Germline V gene lookup returns CDR1 MNHEY and CDR2 SMNVEV (reference sequence).

The sample holds a few counts of this clone. The V call is TRBV12-5, the J call TRBJ2-5; 7 nucleotides line up with TRBD2. The CDR3 extends over 15 amino acids. V lost 6 bases to trimming and J lost 5 bases; unmatched junction nucleotides: 12. Germline V gene lookup returns CDR1 LGHNT and CDR2 FRNRAP. CDR3 DNA sequence: TGTGCTAGTGGCGGTTCCTGGACTAGTCTCGAGACCCAGTACTTC. Translation gives CASGGSWTSLETQYF.

The chain recombines TRBV27 with TRBJ1-2; possible D gene TRBD1, 5 bases. V lost 3 bases, J lost 4 bases, and 15 bases lay in between. Germline V gene data show CDR1 as MNHEY and CDR2 as SMNVEV (reference sequence). CDR3 length equals 15 residues. In DNA, the CDR3 is TGTGCCAGCAGTTTTTTGCAGGGCTCCCTCTATGGCTACACCTTC. It is translated as CASSFLQGSLYGYTF.

A remark on this clone: This specimen includes other DNA sequences encoding the same CDR3. The V and J genes are TRBV18 and TRBJ2-5; tentatively, D is TRBD2 (5 bases). CDR3 size: 14 residues. Trimming took off 2 bases at V and 5 bases at J, with 12 bases between the two ends. Looked up from germline, CDR1 is KGHSH and CDR2 is LQKENI. The CDR3 coding sequence is TGTGCCAGCTCACCAGGCCTAGCCGGGGAGACCCAGTACTTC. Amino acids: CASSPGLAGETQYF.

This clone was found a few times. This rearrangement joins TRBV18 to TRBJ1-2; 8 bases are a match to TRBD1. The CDR3 totals 13 residues. Trimming took 6 bases from V and 13 from J; bases not matched to a gene: 13. CDR1 and CDR2 (germline): KGHSH, LQKENI. CDR3 amino acids: CASSRGQMSGRTF. CDR3 nucleotide sequence: TGTGCCAGCTCCAGGGGGCAAATGTCGGGACGCACCTTC.

The chain links TRBV27 to TRBJ1-1; 7 bases line up with TRBD1. V dropped 0 bases and J dropped 5; count of bases not matched to a gene: 3. This CDR3 comprises 14 residues. CDR1 is MNHEY, CDR2 SMNVEV, per germline (reference sequence). The DNA for the CDR3 is TGTGCCAGCAGTTTATCGAGGACAGGTACTGAAGCTTTCTTT. Protein product: CASSLSRTGTEAFF.

This chain connects TRBV5-1 to TRBJ2-7; D might be TRBD1 (5 bases). Trimming removed 0 bases at V and 3 bases at J, with 10 bases between. This CDR3 is 14 amino acids long. Per the germline V gene, CDR1 is SGHRS and CDR2 is YFSETQ. Here the CDR3 reads CASSLASGNYEQYF. Here the CDR3 DNA reads TGCGCCAGCAGCTTGGCCTCAGGGAACTACGAGCAGTACTTC.

The genes are TRBV3-1 (or the pseudogene TRBV3-2) and TRBJ2-1, with 11 bases lining up with TRBD2. Germline V gene sequence: CDR1 LGHDT, CDR2 YNNKEL (reference sequence). J was trimmed by 3 bases and V by 4 bases; bases with no gene match: 8. The CDR3 covers 17 residues. CDR3 in amino acids: CASSPMVTSGVYNEQFF. CDR3 DNA sequence: TGTGCCAGCAGCCCAATGGTGACTAGCGGGGTCTACAATGAGCAGTTCTTC.

The rearrangement uses TRBV4-1 and TRBJ2-1, with 8 bases matching TRBD2. Trimming took 0 bases from V and 4 from J; bases not matched to a gene: 5. CDR1 is MGHRA, CDR2 YSYEKL, per germline. The CDR3 contains 16 residues. CDR3 amino acids: CASSQEGSGAYNEQFF. The DNA of the CDR3 is TGCGCCAGCAGCCAAGAAGGTAGCGGGGCGTACAATGAGCAGTTCTTC.

V usage is TRBV29-1 and J usage is TRBJ1-2, with 9 bases lining up with TRBD1. CDR1 and CDR2 (germline): SQVTM, ANQGSEA. The CDR3 totals 14 residues. V was clipped by 6 bases and J by 4 bases; unmatched bases: 9. The CDR3 nucleotides read TGCAGCGTGACTAGGGGACAGGGTAGCTATGGCTACACCTTC. Its protein product is CSVTRGQGSYGYTF.

CDR3 region: CASSAGDRSWGYTF. CDR3 in DNA: TGTGCCAGCAGTGCCGGGGACAGGTCTTGGGGCTACACCTTC. This sequence joins TRBV28 and TRBJ1-2; 8 bases map to TRBD1. V was pared by 5 bases and J by 8 bases, with 10 bases of the junction left unmatched. The germline CDR1 and CDR2 sequences are MDHEN and SYDVKM. The CDR3 has 14 residues.

The genes are TRBV5-1 and TRBJ2-5; 7 nucleotides align to TRBD1. CDR3 size: 16 residues. Unmatched junction bases numbered 9, after V lost 2 bases and J lost 2 bases. Germline CDR1 is SGHRS and CDR2 is YFSETQ. The CDR3 coding sequence is TGCGCCAGCAGCTTTATGGGGACAGAATTACAAGAGACCCAGTACTTC. It is translated as CASSFMGTELQETQYF.

This chain connects TRBV6-6 to TRBJ2-3, with 8 bases fitting TRBD1. CDR3 size: 16 residues. The V gene's germline CDR1 is MNHNY and CDR2 SVGAGI (reference sequence). V gave up 2 bases and J gave up 2 bases; unmatched junction bases: 6. This chain's CDR3 is CASSYGQGATTDTQYF. DNA for the CDR3: TGTGCCAGCAGTTACGGCCAGGGGGCTACCACAGATACGCAGTATTTT.

Points on this clone: This sample also contains other DNA sequences that code for the same CDR3. V usage is TRBV3-1 (or the pseudogene TRBV3-2) and J usage is TRBJ2-7; the D is unclear. This CDR3 has 12 residues. Germline V gene data show CDR1 as LGHDT and CDR2 as YNNKEL (reference sequence). The V end was cut by 1 base, the J end by 6 bases, with 7 bases between. CDR3 in DNA: TGTGCCAGCAGCCAAGCTTCCAGCGAGCAGTACTTC. Amino acid sequence: CASSQASSEQYF.

J is TRBJ2-5 and V is TRBV7-6; 9 bases are a match to TRBD1. The CDR3 loop spans 17 amino acids. The V and J ends lost 2 bases and 4 bases, in that order; junction bases with no gene match: 11. Germline assignment: CDR1 SGHVS and CDR2 FNYEAQ. As DNA, the CDR3 is TGTGCCAGCAGCTTAATGTCCGGGACAGGGTTATCAGAGACCCAGTACTTC. This sequence encodes CASSLMSGTGLSETQYF.

This chain connects TRBV28 to TRBJ2-6; perhaps TRBD2 as D (6 bases). Trimming stripped 7 bases from V and 4 bases from J, with 8 bases between. Germline V gives CDR1 MDHEN, CDR2 SYDVKM. This CDR3 has 13 residues. As DNA, the CDR3 is TGTGCCAGCACCGCGGGGGGGGCCAACGTCCTGACTTTC. Amino acids: CASTAGGANVLTF.